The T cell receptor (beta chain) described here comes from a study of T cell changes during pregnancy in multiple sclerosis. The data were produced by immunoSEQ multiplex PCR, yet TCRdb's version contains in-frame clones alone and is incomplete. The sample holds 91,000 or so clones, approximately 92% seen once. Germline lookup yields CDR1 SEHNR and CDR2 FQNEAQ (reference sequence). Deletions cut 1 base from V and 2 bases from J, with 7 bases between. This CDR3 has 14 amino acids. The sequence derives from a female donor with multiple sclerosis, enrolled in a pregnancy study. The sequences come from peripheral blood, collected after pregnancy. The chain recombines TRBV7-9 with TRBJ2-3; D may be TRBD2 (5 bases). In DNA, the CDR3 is TGTGCCAGCAGCTTAGTGGAGGACACAGATACGCAGTATTTT. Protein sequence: CASSLVEDTDTQYF.